This T cell receptor beta chain stems from a study of T cells after yellow fever vaccination. Study-wide results and limits: It was a weaker secondary response, yet one that peaked faster, at day 5 versus 15. Most primary-vaccination clones reappeared after the booster (about 96% CD4, approximately 88% CD8). Researchers cautioned that FACS-sorted repertoires could harbor abundant clonotypes contaminating from the bulk population.

The CDR3 totals 16 residues. V shed 2 bases and J 0 bases; nucleotides not matched to a gene: 3. From germline, CDR1 is DFQATT and CDR2 SNEGSKA (reference sequence). TCRdb independently ran MiXCR on the 5' RACE reads; one entry per CDR3 protein. This sample has about 300,000 distinct CDR3 sequences; 8.5% to 10% occur once, and the top ten carry approximately 3.3%. Note on this clonotype: As yet, its antigen is unknown.

The receptor's source is a man between 18 and 29 years old who received the YFV17D yellow fever vaccine. The material sequenced was CD4+ T cells sorted from PBMCs, taken 5 days after the yellow fever booster vaccination. The J gene is TRBJ2-3, the V gene TRBV20-1; the match to TRBD2 covers 12 bases. CDR3 in DNA: TGCAGTGCTAGACTTACTAGCGGGGGGAGCACAGATACGCAGTATTTT. It is translated as CSARLTSGGSTDTQYF.